These 3 T cell receptor beta chains share one sample of origin, sequenced in a study of cytomegalovirus exposure and HLA in healthy donors. PCR employed 60 Vbeta and 13 Jbeta primers. Some clones are missing from TCRdb's copy, which holds only in-frame ones; the method was immunoSEQ multiplex PCR. Of around 99,000 clones in the sample, about 84% were seen once. Source material: PBMCs. The receptors were sampled from a man aged 25 to 40 in good health and CMV-seronegative.

J is TRBJ1-2 and V is TRBV10-2; TRBD1 is a possible D gene (5 bases). Between the trimmed V and J ends, which lost 3 bases and 8 bases, there was a span of 16 bases. CDR1 and CDR2 from the germline V gene are WSHSY and SAAADI. This CDR3 comprises 14 residues. CDR3 sequence: CASSDLDSLGGYTF. The CDR3 DNA reads as TGCGCCAGCAGTGACCTTGACAGCCTCGGAGGCTACACCTTC.

This chain links TRBV5-6 with TRBJ2-1; the D gene is possibly TRBD1 (6 bases). CDR3 size: 13 residues. The germline V gene encodes CDR1 SGHDT and CDR2 YYEEEE. Trimming stripped 0 bases from V and 8 bases from J, with 9 bases between. The CDR3 here is CASSLERTDEQFF. The DNA for the CDR3 is TGTGCCAGCAGCTTGGAGCGGACAGATGAGCAGTTCTTC.

This sequence joins TRBV4-1 and TRBJ2-7; TRBD1 might be the D (6 bases). The CDR3 sequence is 17 residues long. CDR1 is MGHRA and CDR2 is YSYEKL in the germline V gene. V shed 0 bases and J shed 2 bases, with 17 bases lying between them. The CDR3 DNA reads TGCGCCAGCAGCCAAGATTTAGGTTTACAGGGCCCCTACGAGCAGTACTTC. Translating gives CASSQDLGLQGPYEQYF.